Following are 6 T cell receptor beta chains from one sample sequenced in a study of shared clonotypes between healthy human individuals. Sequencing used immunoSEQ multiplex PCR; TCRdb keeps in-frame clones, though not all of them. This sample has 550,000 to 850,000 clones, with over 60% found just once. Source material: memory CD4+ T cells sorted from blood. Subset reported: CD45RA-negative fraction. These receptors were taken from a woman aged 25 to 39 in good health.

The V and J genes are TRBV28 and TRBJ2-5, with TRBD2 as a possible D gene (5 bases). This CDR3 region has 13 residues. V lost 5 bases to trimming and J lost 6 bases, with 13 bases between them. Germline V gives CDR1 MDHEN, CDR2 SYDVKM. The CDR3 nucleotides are TGTGCCAGCAGTCTGGACTGGCAACAGACCCAGTACTTC. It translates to CASSLDWQQTQYF.

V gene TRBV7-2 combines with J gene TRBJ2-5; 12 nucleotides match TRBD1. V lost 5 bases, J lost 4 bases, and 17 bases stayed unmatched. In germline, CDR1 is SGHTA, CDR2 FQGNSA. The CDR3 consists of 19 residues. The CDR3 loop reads CASSHSTTPGQGAGETQYF. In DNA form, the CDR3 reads TGTGCCAGCAGCCATAGCACCACTCCGGGACAGGGGGCGGGAGAGACCCAGTACTTC.

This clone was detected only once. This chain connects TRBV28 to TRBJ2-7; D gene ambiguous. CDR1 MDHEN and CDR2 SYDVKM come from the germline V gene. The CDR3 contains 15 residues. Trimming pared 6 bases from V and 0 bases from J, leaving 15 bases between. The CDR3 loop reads CASSPWTATSYEQYF. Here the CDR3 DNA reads TGTGCCAGCAGCCCATGGACGGCAACCTCCTACGAGCAGTACTTC.

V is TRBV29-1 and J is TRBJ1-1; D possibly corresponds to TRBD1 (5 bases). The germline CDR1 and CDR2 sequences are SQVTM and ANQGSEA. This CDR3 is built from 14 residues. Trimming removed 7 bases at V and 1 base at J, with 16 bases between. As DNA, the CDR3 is TGCAGCGGAGGGGTTGGGGGGACGAACACTGAAGCTTTCTTT. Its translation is CSGGVGGTNTEAFF.

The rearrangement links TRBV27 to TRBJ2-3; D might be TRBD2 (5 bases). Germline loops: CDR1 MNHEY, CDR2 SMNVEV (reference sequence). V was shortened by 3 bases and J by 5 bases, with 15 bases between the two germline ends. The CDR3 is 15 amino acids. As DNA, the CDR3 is TGTGCCAGCAGTTTGGCGTTCGGCGCGGGAGATACGCAGTATTTT. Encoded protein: CASSLAFGAGDTQYF.

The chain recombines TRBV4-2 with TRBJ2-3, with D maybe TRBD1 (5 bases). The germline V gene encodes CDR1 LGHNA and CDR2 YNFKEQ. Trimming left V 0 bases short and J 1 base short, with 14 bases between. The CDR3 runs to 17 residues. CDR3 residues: CASSQERGGAGTDTQYF. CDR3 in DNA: TGTGCCAGCAGCCAAGAGAGAGGTGGGGCAGGCACAGATACGCAGTATTTT.